These 20 T cell receptor beta chains originate from one sample sequenced in a study of CD8 T cells in ankylosing spondylitis. MiXCR was run by TCRdb on the 5' RACE reads, yielding one entry per CDR3 protein. The sample has tens of thousands of distinct CDR3 sequences; approximately 10% are singletons. Sequenced sample: blood, either unsorted or a sorted T cell fraction (not recorded which). These receptors were obtained from a male donor with ankylosing spondylitis or in good health (not recorded which).

This clonotype was detected many times. The rearrangement joins TRBV4-2 to TRBJ2-3; perhaps TRBD2 as D (6 bases). The CDR3 has 13 residues. Germline V CDR1 and CDR2: LGHNA, YNFKEQ. V lost 6 bases and J 3 bases, leaving 10 bases between the germline ends. The CDR3 loop reads CASSQLATDTQYF. CDR3 sequence (DNA): TGTGCCAGCAGTCAGCTAGCGACAGATACGCAGTATTTT.

This clonotype was counted many times. The chain carries TRBV7-2 and TRBJ2-3, with D perhaps matching TRBD1 or TRBD2 (5 bases each). The V end lost 1 base, the J end lost 0 bases, and 8 bases lay between the germline ends. The germline V gene has CDR1 SGHTA and CDR2 FQGNSA. The CDR3 loop spans 15 amino acids. As DNA, the CDR3 is TGTGCCAGCAGCTTAGTTGGGGGAAGCACAGATACGCAGTATTTT. Its translation is CASSLVGGSTDTQYF.

This clonotype occurred many times. The V and J genes are TRBV5-1 and TRBJ2-7; no clear D gene. CDR1 and CDR2 from the germline V gene are SGHRS and YFSETQ. The CDR3 loop spans 13 amino acids. The V end was cut by 0 bases, the J end by 0 bases, with 4 bases between. In DNA, the CDR3 is TGCGCCAGCAGCTTGGACAACTCCTACGAGCAGTACTTC. It translates to CASSLDNSYEQYF.

This clonotype has a handful of counts. The chain employs TRBV18 and TRBJ2-1, with a possible D match to TRBD1 (6 bases). The CDR3 runs 16 residues. Germline V gives CDR1 KGHSH, CDR2 LQKENI. V lost 3 bases to trimming and J lost 4 bases, with 16 bases between them. CDR3: CASSPLTGRGYNEQFF. CDR3 bases: TGTGCCAGCTCACCTCTGACAGGAAGGGGGTACAATGAGCAGTTCTTC.

The rearrangement joins TRBV3-1 to TRBJ1-5; D is undetermined. The CDR3 has 16 residues. CDR1 and CDR2 from the germline V gene are LGHDT and YNNKEL (reference sequence). V gave up 1 base and J gave up 3 bases, with 13 bases separating them. The CDR3: CASSQGSSDFNQPQHF. In nucleotides, the CDR3 is TGTGCCAGCAGCCAAGGATCGTCGGATTTCAATCAGCCCCAGCATTTT.

The gene calls are TRBV18 and TRBJ1-1; 9 bases are shared with TRBD1. The germline CDR1 and CDR2 sequences are KGHSH and LQKENI. The CDR3 contains 18 residues. Unmatched junction bases numbered 13, after V lost 0 bases and J lost 5 bases. DNA for the CDR3: TGTGCCAGCTCACCACCGAGCCGACAGGGGGTGGGTCGGACTGAAGCTTTCTTT. The encoded protein is CASSPPSRQGVGRTEAFF.

This clonotype has a count of ten or more. The V and J genes are TRBV6-1 and TRBJ1-4; D unresolved. Trimming removed 0 bases at V and 0 bases at J, with 23 bases between. This CDR3 is built from 21 residues. Germline V CDR1 and CDR2: MNHNS, SASEGT. CDR3 protein: CASSEAGYEGLLSATNEKLFF. As DNA, the CDR3 is TGTGCCAGCAGTGAAGCGGGGTACGAGGGCCTTCTTTCGGCAACTAATGAAAAACTGTTTTTT.

This clonotype came up many times. The gene calls are TRBV5-1 and TRBJ1-4, with D tentatively TRBD1 (5 bases). Germline-derived CDR1 and CDR2 are SGHRS and YFSETQ. CDR3 length: 15 residues. V was cut by 7 bases and J by 0 bases, with 13 bases left in between. The CDR3 loop is CASATGEATNEKLFF. The CDR3 nucleotides are TGCGCCAGCGCAACAGGTGAAGCAACTAATGAAAAACTGTTTTTT.

Many counts were recorded for this clonotype. CDR3 sequence reads: CASSYSIEDEQYF. The DNA of the CDR3 is TGTGCCAGCAGTTACTCGATTGAAGACGAGCAGTACTTC. The chain employs TRBV6-5 and TRBJ2-7; D not certain. Trimming stripped 0 bases from V and 5 bases from J, with 8 bases between. CDR3 size: 13 residues. Germline values: CDR1 MNHEY, CDR2 SVGAGI.

V is TRBV12-3 or TRBV12-4 and J is TRBJ1-5, with D maybe TRBD1 (5 bases). Trimming took 3 bases from V and 5 from J, leaving 14 bases between them. The CDR3 runs 15 residues. The CDR3 loop reads CASSFSRGVDQPQHF. CDR3 sequence (DNA): TGTGCCAGCAGTTTCTCGAGGGGCGTGGATCAGCCCCAGCATTTT.

This clonotype has a count of ten or more. The chain has TRBV12-3 or TRBV12-4 and TRBJ2-1; D not resolved. The CDR3 covers 13 residues. Between the trimmed V and J ends, which lost 2 bases and 6 bases, there was a span of 8 bases. CDR3 sequence reads: CASSLNGVNEQFF. CDR3 in DNA: TGTGCCAGCAGTTTAAATGGGGTCAATGAGCAGTTCTTC.

This sequence joins TRBV19 and TRBJ2-5, with no clear D. This CDR3 is built from 14 residues. Trimming left V 7 bases short and J 2 bases short, with 14 bases between. Germline V lookup: CDR1 LNHDA, CDR2 SQIVND (reference sequence). CDR3 in DNA: TGTGCCAGTAATTTTCGGGCAGATCAAGAGACCCAGTACTTC. It translates to CASNFRADQETQYF.

The V call is TRBV12-3 or TRBV12-4, the J call TRBJ1-1; unclear D gene. The CDR3 is 14 residues long. Trimming left V 1 base short and J 2 bases short, with 8 bases between. The CDR3: CASSLVGENTEAFF. CDR3 bases: TGTGCCAGCAGTTTAGTCGGAGAAAACACTGAAGCTTTCTTT.

The rearrangement links TRBV7-2 to TRBJ1-5, with TRBD1 matching over 8 bases. The CDR3 is 16 residues long. Germline V gene data show CDR1 as SGHTA and CDR2 as FQGNSA. The ends lost 5 bases at V and 3 bases at J; junction bases unmatched: 9. CDR3 coding DNA: TGTGCCAGCAGCCTAGGGACAGGAAGCTTCAATCAGCCCCAGCATTTT. It yields the protein CASSLGTGSFNQPQHF.

On this clonotype itself: A much larger clonotype is one base distant, so this may be a read error. The chain combines TRBV10-3 with TRBJ1-4; no clear D. Germline V lookup: CDR1 ENHRY, CDR2 SYGVKD. CDR3 length: 11 residues. CDR3 bases: TGTGCCATCAGGCAGAATGAAAAACTGGTTTTT. Its translation: CAIRQNEKLVF.

This clonotype showed up many times. J is TRBJ2-3 and V is TRBV4-2, with TRBD2 identical over 11 bases. CDR1 and CDR2 (germline): LGHNA, YNFKEQ. The CDR3 totals 17 residues. The ends lost 3 bases at V and 3 bases at J; junction bases unmatched: 8. CDR3 protein: CASSQRTSGSLTDTQYF. The CDR3 nucleotides read TGTGCCAGCAGCCAGAGGACTAGCGGGTCTTTAACAGATACGCAGTATTTT.

The table lists this clonotype with many counts. The chain recombines TRBV29-1 with TRBJ2-7, with TRBD1 identical over 8 bases. Germline V gene data show CDR1 as SQVTM and CDR2 as ANQGSEA. This CDR3 has 14 amino acids. The J segment lost 2 bases and the V segment lost 2 bases, leaving 5 bases of the junction unmatched. CDR3 region: CSVESGTGAYEQYF. The CDR3 coding sequence is TGCAGCGTTGAATCCGGGACAGGAGCCTACGAGCAGTACTTC.

CDR3 protein: CASSMRAGGTYNEQFF. Here the CDR3 DNA reads TGTGCCAGTAGTATGAGAGCGGGGGGGACCTACAATGAGCAGTTCTTC. The chain links TRBV19 to TRBJ2-1; 10 positions match TRBD2. The CDR3 runs to 16 residues. The J segment lost 2 bases and the V segment lost 3 bases, leaving 4 bases of the junction unmatched. Germline V CDR1 and CDR2: LNHDA, SQIVND (reference sequence).

This clonotype has a count of ten or more. The V and J genes are TRBV6-5 and TRBJ2-5; D unclear. V lost 2 bases, J lost 5 bases, and 15 bases lay in between. The CDR3 covers 15 residues. Germline V lookup: CDR1 MNHEY, CDR2 SVGAGI. CDR3 in DNA: TGTGCCAGCAGTTACCCCGGGCGGTTAGGGGAGACCCAGTACTTC. This gives the protein CASSYPGRLGETQYF.

This clonotype was seen repeatedly, ten times or more. The chain couples TRBV29-1 to TRBJ1-2; D gene uncertain. CDR1 is SQVTM, CDR2 ANQGSEA, per germline. The CDR3 runs 10 residues. V was cut by 4 bases and J by 5 bases, with 5 bases left in between. The CDR3 reads CSVGEYGYTF. DNA for the CDR3: TGCAGCGTTGGGGAGTATGGCTACACCTTC.